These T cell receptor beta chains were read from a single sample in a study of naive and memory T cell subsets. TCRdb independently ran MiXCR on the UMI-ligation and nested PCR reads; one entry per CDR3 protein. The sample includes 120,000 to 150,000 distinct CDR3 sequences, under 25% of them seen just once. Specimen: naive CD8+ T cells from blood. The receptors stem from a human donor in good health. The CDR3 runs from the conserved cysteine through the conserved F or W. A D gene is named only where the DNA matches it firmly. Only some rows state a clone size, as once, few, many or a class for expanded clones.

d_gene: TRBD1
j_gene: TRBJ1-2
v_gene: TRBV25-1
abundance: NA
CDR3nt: TGTGCCAGCAGTCTAGGGGGCGAGTCTAACTATGGCTACACCTTC
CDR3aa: CASSLGGESNYGYTF

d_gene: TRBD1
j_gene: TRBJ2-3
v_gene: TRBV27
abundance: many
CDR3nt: TGTGCCAGCAGTTTATATTCGGGACAGGGTATCCCAGATACGCAGTATTTT
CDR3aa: CASSLYSGQGIPDTQYF

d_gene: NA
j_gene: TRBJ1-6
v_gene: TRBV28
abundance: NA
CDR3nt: TGTGCCAGCAGTTTTTCTCAGGGAGATTCACCCCTCCACTTT
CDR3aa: CASSFSQGDSPLHF

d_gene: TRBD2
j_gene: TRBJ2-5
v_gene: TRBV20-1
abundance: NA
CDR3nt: TGCATTGCTAGGGGTAGCGGGAGTCCCCAAGAGACCCAGTACTTC
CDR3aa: CIARGSGSPQETQYF

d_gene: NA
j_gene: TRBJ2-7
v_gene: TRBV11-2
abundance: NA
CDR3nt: TGTGCCAGCAGCTTTGGGGCCCCGAAAACCTACGAGCAGTACTTC
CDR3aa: CASSFGAPKTYEQYF

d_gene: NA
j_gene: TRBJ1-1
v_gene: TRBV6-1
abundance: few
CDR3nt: TGTGCCAGCAGTGAAGTACCTCGGGTGGTGGCAGGGGAGAACACTGAAGCTTTCTTT
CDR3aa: CASSEVPRVVAGENTEAFF

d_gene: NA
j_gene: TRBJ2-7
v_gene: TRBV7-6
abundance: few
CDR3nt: TGTGCCAGCAGCTTACGCCCTCTCCACGAGCAGTACTTC
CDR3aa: CASSLRPLHEQYF

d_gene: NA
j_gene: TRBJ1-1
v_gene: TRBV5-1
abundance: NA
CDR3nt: TGCGCCAGCAGCTTGCGGGCCGGATTCACTGAAGCTTTCTTT
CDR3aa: CASSLRAGFTEAFF

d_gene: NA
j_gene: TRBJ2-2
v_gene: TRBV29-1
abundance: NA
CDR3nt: TGCAGCGTTGAACGCCAGAACACCGGGGAGCTGTTTTTT
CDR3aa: CSVERQNTGELFF

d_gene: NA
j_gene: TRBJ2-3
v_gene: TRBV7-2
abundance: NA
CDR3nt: TGTGCCAGCAGCATGGGACCTATTAACACAGATACGCAGTATTTT
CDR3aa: CASSMGPINTDTQYF

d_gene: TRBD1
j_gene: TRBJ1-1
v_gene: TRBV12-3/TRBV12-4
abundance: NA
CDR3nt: TGTGCCAGCAGTGATACAGGGGACACTGAAGCTTTCTTT
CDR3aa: CASSDTGDTEAFF

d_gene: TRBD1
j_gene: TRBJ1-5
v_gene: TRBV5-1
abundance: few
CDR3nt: TGCGCCAGCAGCCCCGGGACAGATAGCAATCAGCCCCAGCATTTT
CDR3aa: CASSPGTDSNQPQHF

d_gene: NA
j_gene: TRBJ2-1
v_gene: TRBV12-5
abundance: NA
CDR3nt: TGTGCTAGTGGTTTTTGGGACACACCCATCAATGAGCAGTTCTTC
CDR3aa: CASGFWDTPINEQFF

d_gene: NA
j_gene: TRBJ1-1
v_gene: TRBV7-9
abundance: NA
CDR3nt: TGTGCCAGCAGCTTGGGGACTGGGACTGAAGCTTTCTTT
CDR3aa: CASSLGTGTEAFF

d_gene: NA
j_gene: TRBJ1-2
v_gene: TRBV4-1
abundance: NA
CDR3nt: TGCGCCAGCAGCCCAGCCCAGGAGAGTGGCTATGGCTACACCTTC
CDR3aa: CASSPAQESGYGYTF

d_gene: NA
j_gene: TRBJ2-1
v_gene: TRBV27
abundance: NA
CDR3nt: TGTGCCAGCAGCAACGGACTCCTTCTCAATGAGCAGTTCTTC
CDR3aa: CASSNGLLLNEQFF

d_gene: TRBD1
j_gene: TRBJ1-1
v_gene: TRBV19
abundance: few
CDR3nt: TGTGCCAGTAGTATAGGGGGGACAGGATCCACTGAAGCTTTCTTT
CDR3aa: CASSIGGTGSTEAFF

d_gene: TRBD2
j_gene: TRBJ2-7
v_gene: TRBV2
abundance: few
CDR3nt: TGTGCCAGCATCCCCAGGGACGGGAGGGGAAAAGGGTCCTACGAGCAGTACTTC
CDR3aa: CASIPRDGRGKGSYEQYF